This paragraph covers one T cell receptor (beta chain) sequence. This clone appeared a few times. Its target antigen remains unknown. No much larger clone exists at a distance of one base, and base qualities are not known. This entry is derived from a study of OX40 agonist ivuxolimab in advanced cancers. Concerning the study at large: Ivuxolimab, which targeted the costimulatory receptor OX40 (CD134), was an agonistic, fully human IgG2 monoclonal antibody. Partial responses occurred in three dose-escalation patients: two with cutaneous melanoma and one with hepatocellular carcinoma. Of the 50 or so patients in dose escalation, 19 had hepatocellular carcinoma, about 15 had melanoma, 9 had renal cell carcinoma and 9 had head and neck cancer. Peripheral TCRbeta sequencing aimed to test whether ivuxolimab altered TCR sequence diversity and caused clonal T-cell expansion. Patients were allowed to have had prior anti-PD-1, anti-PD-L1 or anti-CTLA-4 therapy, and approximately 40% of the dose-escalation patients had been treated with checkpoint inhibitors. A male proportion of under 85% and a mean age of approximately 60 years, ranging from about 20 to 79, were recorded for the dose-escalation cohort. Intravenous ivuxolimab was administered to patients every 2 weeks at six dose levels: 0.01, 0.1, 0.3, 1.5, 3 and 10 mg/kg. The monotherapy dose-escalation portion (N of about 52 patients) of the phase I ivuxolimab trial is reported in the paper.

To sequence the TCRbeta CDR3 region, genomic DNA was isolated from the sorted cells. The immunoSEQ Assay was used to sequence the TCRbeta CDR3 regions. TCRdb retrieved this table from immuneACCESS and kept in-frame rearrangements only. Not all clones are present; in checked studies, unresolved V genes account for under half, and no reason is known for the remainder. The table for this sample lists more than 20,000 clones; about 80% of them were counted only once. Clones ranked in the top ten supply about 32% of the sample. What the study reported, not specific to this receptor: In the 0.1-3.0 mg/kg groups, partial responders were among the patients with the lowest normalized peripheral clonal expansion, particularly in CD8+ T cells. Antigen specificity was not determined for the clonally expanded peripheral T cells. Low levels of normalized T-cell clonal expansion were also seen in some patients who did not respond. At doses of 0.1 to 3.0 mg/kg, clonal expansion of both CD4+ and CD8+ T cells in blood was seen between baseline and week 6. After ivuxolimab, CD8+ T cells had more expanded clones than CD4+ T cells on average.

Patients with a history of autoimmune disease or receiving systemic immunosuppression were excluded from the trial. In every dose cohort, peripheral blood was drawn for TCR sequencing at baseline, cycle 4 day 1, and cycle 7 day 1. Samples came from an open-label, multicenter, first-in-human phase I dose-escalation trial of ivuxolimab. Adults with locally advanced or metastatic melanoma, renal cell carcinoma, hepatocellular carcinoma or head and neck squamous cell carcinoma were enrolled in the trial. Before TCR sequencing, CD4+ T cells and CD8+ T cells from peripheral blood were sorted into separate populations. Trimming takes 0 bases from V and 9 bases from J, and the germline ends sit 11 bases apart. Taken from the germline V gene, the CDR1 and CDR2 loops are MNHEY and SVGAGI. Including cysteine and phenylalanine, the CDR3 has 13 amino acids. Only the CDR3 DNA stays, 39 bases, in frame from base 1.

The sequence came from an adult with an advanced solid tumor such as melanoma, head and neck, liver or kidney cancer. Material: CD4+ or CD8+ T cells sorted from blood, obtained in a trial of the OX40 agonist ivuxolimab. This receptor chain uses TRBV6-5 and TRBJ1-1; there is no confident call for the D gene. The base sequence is TGTGCCAGCAGTTACTCGATGCAGTCTCAAGCTTTCTTT. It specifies CASSYSMQSQAFF.